The rows below give T cell receptor beta chains drawn from one sample of a study of T cell changes during pregnancy in multiple sclerosis. Clones were read by immunoSEQ multiplex PCR, and TCRdb kept only the in-frame ones, dropping some. Of approximately 130,000 clones listed, approximately 96% are singletons. This sample comprised peripheral blood, obtained after pregnancy. These receptors came from a female donor with multiple sclerosis, enrolled in a pregnancy study. Each CDR3 is given with its conserved first and last residue. A D gene is named only where the DNA matches it firmly. A clone size is listed for some rows: how often the clone was seen (once, few, many), or a class if it is expanded.

J | V | D | size | CDR3 | DNA
TRBJ2-5 | TRBV7-6 | TRBD2 | . | CASSLSGGRGETQYF | TGTGCCAGCAGCTTAAGTGGCGGGAGAGGAGAGACCCAGTACTTC
TRBJ2-3 | TRBV5-1 | TRBD2 | . | CASSLTGGGTDTQYF | TGCGCCAGCAGCTTGACGGGAGGCGGAACAGATACGCAGTATTTT
TRBJ2-7 | TRBV7-8 | . | once | CASSVSFSLDEQYF | TGTGCCAGCAGCGTTAGTTTTTCGCTTGACGAGCAGTACTTC
TRBJ1-1 | TRBV6-1 | . | . | CASSERRGSFLGTEAFF | TGTGCCAGCAGTGAAAGGCGGGGGAGTTTTCTGGGCACTGAAGCTTTCTTT
TRBJ2-2 | TRBV9 | . | . | CASSVASTTGAGELFF | TGTGCCAGCAGCGTAGCTTCGACTACGGGGGCCGGGGAGCTGTTTTTT
TRBJ1-1 | TRBV5-1 | TRBD1 | . | CASTRGTANTEAFF | TGCGCCAGCACCAGGGGGACTGCGAACACTGAAGCTTTCTTT
TRBJ2-7 | TRBV5-1 | TRBD2 | . | CASSWLGGTSGYEQYF | TGCGCCAGCAGCTGGTTGGGCGGGACTAGCGGATACGAGCAGTACTTC
TRBJ2-1 | TRBV11-3 | TRBD2 | . | CASSLSGSNEQFF | TGTGCCAGCAGCTTAAGCGGGAGCAATGAGCAGTTCTTC
TRBJ2-1 | TRBV21-1 | . | . | CASSKEGEGGHEQFF | TGTGCCAGCAGCAAAGAGGGGGAAGGGGGCCATGAGCAGTTCTTC
TRBJ2-3 | TRBV27 | . | . | CASRRVASTDTQYF | TGTGCCAGCAGGCGGGTTGCTAGCACAGATACGCAGTATTTT
TRBJ1-1 | TRBV5-1 | TRBD1 | . | CASSPQGRNTEAFF | TGCGCCAGCAGCCCACAGGGGAGGAACACTGAAGCTTTCTTT
TRBJ2-3 | TRBV10-3 | . | once | CAISGVPGTDTQYF | TGTGCCATCAGCGGGGTCCCCGGCACAGATACGCAGTATTTT
TRBJ2-7 | TRBV29-1 | . | . | CSVDRGYEQYF | TGCAGCGTTGACAGGGGCTACGAGCAGTACTTC
TRBJ2-1 | TRBV30 | TRBD2 | . | CAWDRGLADYNEQFF | TGTGCCTGGGACCGTGGACTAGCGGACTACAATGAGCAGTTCTTC
TRBJ2-7 | TRBV10-3 | . | . | CAIRRTYEQYF | TGTGCCATAAGGAGGACCTACGAGCAGTACTTC
TRBJ2-7 | TRBV5-8 | . | . | CASSLQGWEQYF | TGTGCCAGCAGCTTACAGGGTTGGGAGCAGTACTTC
TRBJ2-7 | TRBV28 | TRBD2 | . | CASLKAGGNYEQYF | TGTGCCAGCCTAAAGGCGGGGGGAAATTACGAGCAGTACTTC
TRBJ1-1 | TRBV27 | . | . | CASSLAENTEAFF | TGTGCCAGCAGTTTGGCGGAAAACACTGAAGCTTTCTTT
TRBJ2-7 | TRBV4-2 | . | . | CASSPGYEQYF | TGTGCCAGCAGCCCCGGCTACGAGCAGTACTTC
TRBJ2-7 | TRBV28 | TRBD1 | . | CASSLQGDEQYF | TGTGCCAGCAGTTTACAGGGGGACGAGCAGTACTTC
TRBJ2-2 | TRBV7-9 | TRBD2 | . | CASSSTLTGTSGRIGELFF | TGTGCCAGCAGCTCAACTCTGACCGGGACTAGCGGGAGGATCGGGGAGCTGTTTTTT
TRBJ2-7 | TRBV10-2 | TRBD2 | . | CASGTSVSYEQYF | TGCGCCAGCGGGACTAGCGTCTCCTACGAGCAGTACTTC
TRBJ2-1 | TRBV4-1 | TRBD1 | . | CASSHEPTGTYNEQFF | TGCGCCAGCAGCCATGAGCCGACAGGGACCTACAATGAGCAGTTCTTC
TRBJ2-1 | TRBV5-1 | TRBD2 | . | CASSLVPSGVYNEQFF | TGCGCCAGCAGCTTGGTGCCTAGCGGGGTTTATAATGAGCAGTTCTTC
TRBJ2-1 | TRBV10-3 | TRBD2 | . | CASIPGLAAREQFF | TGTGCCTCAATTCCGGGACTAGCGGCCCGCGAGCAGTTCTTC
TRBJ1-1 | TRBV18 | TRBD1 | . | CASSPIFGTGFRDEAFF | TGTGCCAGCTCACCAATTTTCGGGACAGGGTTCAGGGATGAAGCTTTCTTT
TRBJ1-4 | TRBV7-2 | TRBD1 | . | CASSTPPGQGFEKLFF | TGTGCCAGCAGCACACCCCCCGGACAGGGCTTTGAAAAACTGTTTTTT
TRBJ2-5 | TRBV29-1 | TRBD1 | few | CSVEKAYPGTGDSQETQYF | TGCAGCGTTGAAAAGGCCTACCCCGGGACAGGGGACAGCCAAGAGACCCAGTACTTC
TRBJ1-3 | TRBV28 | . | once | CASRLNWSSGNTIYF | TGTGCCAGCAGGTTGAATTGGAGCTCTGGAAACACCATATATTTT
TRBJ2-1 | TRBV19 | . | . | CASSAPSHEQFF | TGTGCCAGTAGTGCCCCTAGTCATGAGCAGTTCTTC
TRBJ2-1 | TRBV5-1 | . | . | CASSLAGITYNEQFF | TGCGCCAGCAGCTTAGCGGGCATCACCTACAATGAGCAGTTCTTC
TRBJ2-7 | TRBV4-2 | TRBD1 | . | CASSQDHRGTYEQYF | TGTGCCAGCAGCCAAGACCACAGGGGGACCTACGAGCAGTACTTC
TRBJ2-1 | TRBV28 | . | . | CASSLVPLSDNEQFF | TGTGCCAGCAGTTTGGTGCCTCTAAGTGACAATGAGCAGTTCTTC
TRBJ2-5 | TRBV27 | TRBD2 | . | CASSPRGLAGGSYF | TGTGCCAGCAGTCCAAGGGGACTAGCGGGAGGAAGCTACTTC
TRBJ2-7 | TRBV7-8 | TRBD2 | once | CASSPLAGGLAPARTYEQYF | TGTGCCAGCAGCCCACTAGCGGGAGGGCTCGCACCCGCAAGAACCTACGAGCAGTACTTC
TRBJ2-7 | TRBV30 | . | . | CAWERDKAYEQYF | TGTGCCTGGGAGCGGGACAAAGCCTACGAGCAGTACTTC
TRBJ2-7 | TRBV6-5 | TRBD1 | . | CASRSLGTGLYEQYF | TGTGCCAGCAGGAGCCTAGGGACAGGACTATACGAGCAGTACTTC